The 29 T cell receptor beta chains below come from one sample, sequenced in a study of T cell responses to AZD1222 COVID-19 vaccine (dated by TCRdb to the early 2020s). The time point label, read with the paper, signifies: baseline before first vaccination. Preparation of the library involved the immunoSEQ multiplex PCR assay. As stored in TCRdb, this immuneACCESS dataset retains in-frame rearrangements with V and J assigned. A fraction of the clones does not appear; measured against another copy, unresolved V genes explain less than half of the discrepancy, and the remainder lacks a known reason. This sample gives 95,000 to 150,000 clones in total; roughly 88% of them show up just once. Of the sample, roughly 3.6% falls within the top ten clones. The sequencing used peripheral blood, collected on day 0 of AZD1222 vaccination. The receptors come from an adult in good health.

The chain combines TRBV10-3 with TRBJ1-2; no definite D call. The V end was cut by 4 bases, the J end by 2 bases, with 5 bases between. This CDR3 region has 12 residues. CDR1 is ENHRY, CDR2 SYGVKD, per germline. CDR3 loop: CAISGRNYGYTF. In DNA, the CDR3 is TGTGCCATCAGTGGGCGGAACTATGGCTACACCTTC.

This clone has more than one count but fewer than ten. This sequence joins TRBV5-1 and TRBJ2-1, with 12 bases lining up with TRBD2. CDR1 is SGHRS, CDR2 YFSETQ, per germline. With 2 bases clipped from V and 7 bases from J, the junction kept 7 bases outside the gene matches. This CDR3 has 16 amino acids. The CDR3 sequence: CASSFGLAGRSNEQFF. The CDR3 nucleotides read TGCGCCAGCAGCTTCGGACTAGCGGGGCGATCTAATGAGCAGTTCTTC.

V and J are TRBV6-2 or TRBV6-3 and TRBJ2-1; 8 bases are shared with TRBD2. This CDR3 is 16 amino acids long. V trimming: 3 bases; J trimming: 5 bases; junction bases outside the gene matches: 9. Germline CDR1 reads MNHEY; CDR2 reads SVGEGT. The CDR3 loop is CASSYFARGDNNEQFF. The CDR3 DNA reads TGTGCCAGCAGTTATTTTGCGCGGGGGGACAACAATGAGCAGTTCTTC.

The rearrangement uses TRBV20-1 and TRBJ1-2; D is unresolved. CDR3 size: 14 residues. CDR1 and CDR2 (germline): DFQATT, SNEGSKA (reference sequence). With 3 bases removed from V and 0 bases from J, the gap between germline ends came to 11 bases. DNA of the CDR3: TGCAGTGCTAGTCTGGCTACAGCTAACTATGGCTACACCTTC. This encodes CSASLATANYGYTF.

The rearrangement uses TRBV6-2 or TRBV6-3 and TRBJ2-5; D might be TRBD2 (6 bases). The CDR3 covers 16 residues. V lost 6 bases and J lost 0, with 17 bases in between. Germline assignment: CDR1 MNHEY and CDR2 SVGEGT. This CDR3 is CASSLGGGSYQETQYF. The CDR3 DNA follows: TGTGCCAGCAGCCTCGGGGGAGGCTCGTACCAAGAGACCCAGTACTTC.

This sequence joins TRBV3-1 (or the pseudogene TRBV3-2) and TRBJ2-3, with D possibly being TRBD2 (5 bases). Germline V gene lookup returns CDR1 LGHDT and CDR2 YNNKEL (reference sequence). The CDR3 length is 16 residues. Trimming pared 0 bases from V and 3 bases from J, leaving 13 bases between. This CDR3 is CASSQEYAGATDTQYF. The DNA of the CDR3 is TGTGCCAGCAGCCAAGAGTATGCGGGTGCGACAGATACGCAGTATTTT.

The CDR3 DNA follows: TGTGCCAGCAGCGTAGTGATGAACACTGAAGCTTTCTTT. Its translation is CASSVVMNTEAFF. The chain employs TRBV9 and TRBJ1-1, with D unclear. The CDR3 is 13 amino acids. Trimming stripped 0 bases from V and 0 bases from J, with 3 bases between. CDR1 is SGDLS, CDR2 YYNGEE, per germline.

This clone has just one count. The sample has other DNA sequences that encode this CDR3 too. The chain employs TRBV7-2 and TRBJ2-1; D may be TRBD2 (6 bases). V dropped 5 bases and J dropped 4 bases, with 9 bases sitting between them. In germline, CDR1 is SGHTA, CDR2 FQGNSA. The CDR3 has 13 amino acids. CDR3 nucleotides: TGTGCCAGCAGCCCCGCGGGGTACAATGAGCAGTTCTTC. This encodes CASSPAGYNEQFF.

The chain recombines TRBV10-3 with TRBJ1-2; 9 nucleotides align to TRBD1. In germline, CDR1 is ENHRY, CDR2 SYGVKD. The CDR3 spans 13 residues. The J segment lost 6 bases and the V segment lost 6 bases, leaving 5 bases of the junction unmatched. The CDR3 sequence: CAIRATGGNGYTF. The CDR3 nucleotides read TGTGCCATCAGGGCGACAGGGGGGAATGGCTACACCTTC.

This chain uses TRBV18 with TRBJ1-4, with a weak D call TRBD1 (5 bases). Germline loops: CDR1 KGHSH, CDR2 LQKENI. The CDR3 sequence is 17 residues long. The ends were cut back, 3 bases at V and 4 bases at J, with 18 bases in the middle. CDR3 bases: TGTGCCAGCTCACCCCGGGTCAAGGACGGGGGTAATGAAAAACTGTTTTTT. This sequence encodes CASSPRVKDGGNEKLFF.

This chain links TRBV5-1 with TRBJ1-2; D is perhaps TRBD1 (5 bases). The V end lost 4 bases, the J end lost 4 bases, and 14 bases lay between the germline ends. This CDR3 is 14 amino acids long. From germline, CDR1 is SGHRS and CDR2 YFSETQ. The CDR3 loop is CASSPGTDSYGYTF. CDR3 in DNA: TGCGCCAGCAGCCCAGGGACGGATTCCTATGGCTACACCTTC.

The rearrangement uses TRBV18 and TRBJ2-7; 8 nucleotides match TRBD2. The germline CDR1 and CDR2 sequences are KGHSH and LQKENI. After removal of 2 bases from V and 7 bases from J, the junction contained 10 bases not matched to a gene. The CDR3 loop spans 15 amino acids. CDR3 loop: CASSPFSGGAREQYF. CDR3 DNA: TGTGCCAGCTCACCATTTTCCGGGGGGGCCAGAGAGCAGTACTTC.

The chain couples TRBV7-9 to TRBJ2-3; a possible D gene is TRBD2 (6 bases). V was pared by 3 bases and J by 7 bases, with 17 bases between. The germline gives CDR1 SEHNR, CDR2 FQNEAQ (reference sequence). The CDR3 length is 15 residues. The chain's CDR3 is CASSFRGSGGNTQYF. Here the CDR3 DNA reads TGTGCCAGCAGCTTTCGGGGGTCGGGCGGAAATACGCAGTATTTT. Together with reference TRBV7-9 and TRBJ2-3, the CDR3 gives the full variable domain: DTGVSQNPRHKITKRGQNVTFRCDPISEHNRLYWYRQTLGQGPEFLTYFQNEAQLEKSRLLSDRFSAERPKGSFSTLEIQRTEQGDSAMYLCASSFRGSGGNTQYFGPGTRLTVL.

This clone was seen just once. The rearrangement uses TRBV9 and TRBJ1-2; D unclear. The germline V and J ends were trimmed by 0 bases and 2 bases, with 11 bases remaining between them. In germline, CDR1 is SGDLS, CDR2 YYNGEE. The CDR3 runs to 15 residues. This CDR3 reads CASSVDGRTNYGYTF. Here the CDR3 DNA reads TGTGCCAGCAGCGTAGACGGCAGGACCAACTATGGCTACACCTTC.

The V and J genes are TRBV20-1 and TRBJ2-7; 8 bases map to TRBD1. CDR1 and CDR2 (germline): DFQATT, SNEGSKA (reference sequence). This CDR3 comprises 14 residues. The V segment lost 3 bases and the J segment 4 bases; nucleotides outside the gene matches: 8. The CDR3 loop reads CSASYPGGFYEQYF. In DNA form, the CDR3 reads TGCAGTGCTAGTTATCCAGGGGGCTTTTACGAGCAGTACTTC.

This chain joins TRBV7-8 and TRBJ1-4; no clear D. This CDR3 comprises 16 residues. The V gene's germline CDR1 is SGHVS and CDR2 FQNEAQ. Trimming took off 8 bases at V and 0 bases at J, with 16 bases between the two ends. In DNA, the CDR3 is TGTGCCAGCGTACAGAGCCCCGTTGCAACTAATGAAAAACTGTTTTTT. It is translated as CASVQSPVATNEKLFF.

The rearrangement uses TRBV24-1 and TRBJ2-3; D is possibly TRBD2 (6 bases). CDR1 and CDR2 (germline): KGHDR, SFDVKD. The CDR3 totals 15 residues. V lost 3 bases, J lost 2 bases, and 11 bases lay in between. In DNA form, the CDR3 reads TGTGCCACCAGTGATGGCGGGGTCCTCACAGATACGCAGTATTTT. It translates to CATSDGGVLTDTQYF.

The chain combines TRBV7-3 with TRBJ2-1, with 9 bases matching TRBD1. The V gene's germline CDR1 is SGHTA and CDR2 FQGTGA. The CDR3 runs to 15 residues. V trimming: 5 bases; J trimming: 4 bases; junction bases outside the gene matches: 6. The CDR3 coding sequence is TGTGCCAGCAGCCAAGGGACAGGGAGATACAATGAGCAGTTCTTC. It is translated as CASSQGTGRYNEQFF.

V usage is TRBV10-3 and J usage is TRBJ1-4, with D unresolved. CDR1 is ENHRY, CDR2 SYGVKD, per germline. The CDR3 totals 15 residues. V lost 4 bases to trimming and J lost 7 bases, with 16 bases between them. DNA for the CDR3: TGTGCCATCAGTGGGGATACGAACGCTGCTGAAAAACTGTTTTTT. This translates into CAISGDTNAAEKLFF.

The sample holds a few counts of this clone. The V call is TRBV5-1, the J call TRBJ2-5; D gene unclear. The CDR3 spans 12 residues. Germline CDR1 is SGHRS and CDR2 is YFSETQ. Between the trimmed V and J ends, which lost 4 bases and 4 bases, there was a span of 8 bases. DNA for the CDR3: TGCGCCAGCAGCCAGCTTGGAGAGACCCAGTACTTC. Translating gives CASSQLGETQYF.

The V call is TRBV3-1 (or the pseudogene TRBV3-2), the J call TRBJ2-5, with 9 bases lining up with TRBD1. This CDR3 is built from 17 residues. Germline assignment: CDR1 LGHDT and CDR2 YNNKEL (reference sequence). V shed 3 bases, J shed 4 bases, and the junction held 12 bases outside the gene matches. CDR3 loop: CASSQPKTGQGRETQYF. The CDR3 DNA is TGTGCCAGCAGCCAGCCGAAGACGGGACAGGGCAGAGAGACCCAGTACTTC.

This chain uses TRBV7-3 with TRBJ2-4; D not certain. Trimming shortened V by 2 bases and J by 1 base, and 6 bases separated the two germline ends. The CDR3 consists of 14 residues. Germline lookup yields CDR1 SGHTA and CDR2 FQGTGA. The CDR3, as DNA: TGTGCCAGCAGCTTAGGCGGTGCCAAAAACATTCAGTACTTC. Protein: CASSLGGAKNIQYF.

This sequence joins TRBV6-8 and TRBJ2-7; a weak D match, TRBD2 (5 bases). The CDR3 loop spans 15 amino acids. Germline CDR1 and CDR2: MNHGY and SAAAGT. V was trimmed by 6 bases and J by 5 bases, leaving 20 bases between them. As DNA, the CDR3 is TGTGCCAGCAGCCCACCCGACTCCCGCGGGCACGAGCAGTACTTC. Encoded protein: CASSPPDSRGHEQYF.

V and J are TRBV18 and TRBJ2-5; TRBD2 might be the D (7 bases). The CDR3 consists of 15 residues. CDR1 is KGHSH and CDR2 is LQKENI in the germline V gene. V lost 2 bases and J lost 2, with 12 bases in between. The CDR3 sequence: CASSPKGGIQETQYF. DNA for the CDR3: TGTGCCAGCTCACCAAAGGGGGGGATACAAGAGACCCAGTACTTC.

The J gene is TRBJ2-2, the V gene TRBV4-3, with TRBD2 identical over 12 bases. The CDR3 spans 19 residues. Germline V lookup: CDR1 LGHNA, CDR2 YSLEER. J lost 1 base, V lost 0 bases, and 6 bases had no gene match. CDR3 nucleotides: TGCGCCAGCAGCCAAGATGCTAGCGGGGGGGCCCAGAACACCGGGGAGCTGTTTTTT. This codes for CASSQDASGGAQNTGELFF.

A single count supports this clone. The rearrangement uses TRBV2 and TRBJ2-7, with 7 bases fitting TRBD1. The CDR3 runs to 14 residues. The germline gives CDR1 SNHLY, CDR2 FYNNEI. With 6 bases clipped from V and 0 bases from J, the junction kept 5 bases outside the gene matches. Here the CDR3 reads CASRNDRDSYEQYF. The CDR3 DNA follows: TGTGCCAGCAGGAACGACAGGGACTCCTACGAGCAGTACTTC.

Only one count was recorded for this clone. The chain uses TRBV12-2 and TRBJ2-7. TRBV12-2 is a pseudogene locus. The CDR3 is 16 residues long. The CDR3 DNA is TGTGCAAGTCGCTCAAGAAGCCAGACGAGCTCCTACGAGCAGTACTTC. It yields the protein CASRSRSQTSSYEQYF.

This chain links TRBV5-1 with TRBJ2-1; TRBD2 matches at 10 bases. Germline CDR1 SGHRS, CDR2 YFSETQ. The CDR3 sequence is 15 residues long. With V trimmed by 0 bases and J by 9 bases, 6 bases remained unmatched. The CDR3 bases are TGCGCCAGCAGCTTGGGGGGACTAGCGCAGATTGAGCAGTTCTTC. Its translation: CASSLGGLAQIEQFF.

V usage is TRBV6-5 and J usage is TRBJ1-1; D is unclear. Germline V gene lookup returns CDR1 MNHEY and CDR2 SVGAGI. The germline V and J ends were trimmed by 6 bases and 1 base, with 12 bases remaining between them. The CDR3 has 14 residues. CDR3 sequence reads: CASRPGVANTEAFF. As DNA, the CDR3 is TGTGCCAGCAGACCCGGGGTCGCGAACACTGAAGCTTTCTTT.